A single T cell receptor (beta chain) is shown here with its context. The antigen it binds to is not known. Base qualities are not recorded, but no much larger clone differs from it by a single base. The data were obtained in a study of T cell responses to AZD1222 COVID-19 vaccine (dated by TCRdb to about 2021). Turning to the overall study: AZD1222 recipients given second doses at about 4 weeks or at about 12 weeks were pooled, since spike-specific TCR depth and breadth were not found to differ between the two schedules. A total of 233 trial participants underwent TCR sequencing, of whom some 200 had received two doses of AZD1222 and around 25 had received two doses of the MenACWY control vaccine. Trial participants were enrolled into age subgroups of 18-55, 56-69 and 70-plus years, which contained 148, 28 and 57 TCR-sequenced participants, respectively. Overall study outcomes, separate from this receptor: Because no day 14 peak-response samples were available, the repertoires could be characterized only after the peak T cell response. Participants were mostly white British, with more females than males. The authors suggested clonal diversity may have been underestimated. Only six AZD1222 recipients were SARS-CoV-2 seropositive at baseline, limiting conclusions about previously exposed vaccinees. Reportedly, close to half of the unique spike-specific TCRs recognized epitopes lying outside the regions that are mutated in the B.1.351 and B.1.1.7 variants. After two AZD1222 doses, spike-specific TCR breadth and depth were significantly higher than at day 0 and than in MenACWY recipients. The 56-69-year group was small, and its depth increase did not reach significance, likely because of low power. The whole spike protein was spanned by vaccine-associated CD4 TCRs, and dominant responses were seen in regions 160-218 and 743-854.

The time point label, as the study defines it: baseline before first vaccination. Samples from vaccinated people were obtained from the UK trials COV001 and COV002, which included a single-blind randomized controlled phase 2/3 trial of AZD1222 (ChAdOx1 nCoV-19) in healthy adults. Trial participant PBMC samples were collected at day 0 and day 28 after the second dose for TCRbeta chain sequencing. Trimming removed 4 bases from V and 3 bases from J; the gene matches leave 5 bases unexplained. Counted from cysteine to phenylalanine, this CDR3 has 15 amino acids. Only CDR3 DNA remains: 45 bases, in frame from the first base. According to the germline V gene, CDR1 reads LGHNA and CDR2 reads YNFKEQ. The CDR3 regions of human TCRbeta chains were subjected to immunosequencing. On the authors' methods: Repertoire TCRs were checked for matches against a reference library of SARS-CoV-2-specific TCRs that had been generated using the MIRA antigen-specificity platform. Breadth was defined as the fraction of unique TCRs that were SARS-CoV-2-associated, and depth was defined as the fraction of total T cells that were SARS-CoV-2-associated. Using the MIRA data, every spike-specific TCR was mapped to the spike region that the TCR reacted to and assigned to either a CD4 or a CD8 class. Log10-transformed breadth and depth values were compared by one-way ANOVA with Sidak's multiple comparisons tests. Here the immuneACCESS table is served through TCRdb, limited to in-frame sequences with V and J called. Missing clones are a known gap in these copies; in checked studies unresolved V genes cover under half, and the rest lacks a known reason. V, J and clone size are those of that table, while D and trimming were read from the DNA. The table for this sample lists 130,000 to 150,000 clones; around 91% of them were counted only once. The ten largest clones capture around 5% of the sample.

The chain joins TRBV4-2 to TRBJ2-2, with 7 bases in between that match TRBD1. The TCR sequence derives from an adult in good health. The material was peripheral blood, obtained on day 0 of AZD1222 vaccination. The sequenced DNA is TGTGCCAGCAGCCCCCTAGGACAGGACACCGGGGAGCTGTTTTTT. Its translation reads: CASSPLGQDTGELFF.